This TCR beta chain was obtained from a study of OX40 agonist ivuxolimab in advanced cancers. For the study in its entirety: Ivuxolimab, which targeted the costimulatory receptor OX40 (CD134), was an agonistic, fully human IgG2 monoclonal antibody. Intravenous ivuxolimab was administered to patients every 2 weeks at six dose levels: 0.01, 0.1, 0.3, 1.5, 3 and 10 mg/kg. Of the 52 patients in dose escalation, some 19 had hepatocellular carcinoma, about 15 had melanoma, 9 had renal cell carcinoma and 9 had head and neck cancer. A male proportion of 70% to 90% and a mean age of roughly 58 years, ranging from about 20 to 79, were recorded for the dose-escalation cohort. Patients were allowed to have had prior anti-PD-1, anti-PD-L1 or anti-CTLA-4 therapy, and around 43% of the dose-escalation patients had been treated with checkpoint inhibitors. Three dose-escalation patients achieved partial responses, one with hepatocellular carcinoma and two with cutaneous melanoma. Peripheral TCRbeta sequencing was intended to test whether TCR sequence diversity was altered and clonal T-cell expansion was caused by ivuxolimab. The monotherapy dose-escalation portion (N of about 50 patients) of the phase I ivuxolimab trial is reported in the paper.

Note on this clone: This receptor's antigen is unknown. It has no much larger one-base neighbor in the sample; base qualities were not kept.

Paper-wide results and their limitations: At doses of 0.1 to 3.0 mg/kg, clonal expansion of both CD4+ and CD8+ blood T cells was observed from baseline to week 6. The antigen specificity of the peripheral T cells that underwent clonal expansion was not determined. Partial responders in the 0.1-3.0 mg/kg groups had among the lowest normalized peripheral clonal expansion, especially among CD8+ T cells. Low levels of normalized T-cell clonal expansion were also seen in some patients who did not respond. After ivuxolimab, CD8+ T cells had more expanded clones than CD4+ T cells on average.

The trial excluded patients who had a history of autoimmune disease or were on systemic immunosuppression. Peripheral blood for TCR sequencing was drawn from every dose cohort at baseline, at cycle 4 day 1 and at cycle 7 day 1. Samples came from an open-label, multicenter, first-in-human phase I dose-escalation trial of ivuxolimab. The trial enrolled adults with locally advanced or metastatic head and neck squamous cell, hepatocellular, melanoma or renal cell carcinoma. CD4+ and CD8+ T cells were sorted separately from peripheral blood before TCR sequencing. Genomic DNA was isolated from the sorted cells so that the TCRbeta CDR3 region could be sequenced. The immunoSEQ Assay was used to sequence the TCRbeta CDR3 regions. What TCRdb holds here is the immuneACCESS table cut down to in-frame rearrangements. Part of the clones is not present; checked against another copy, under half of the missing clones reflect an unresolved V gene, and the others are unexplained. Here the sample has nearly 45,000 clones; roughly 90% occur a single time. Of the sample, about 17% falls within the top ten clones.

Trimming at the junction amounts to 0 bases on V and 3 bases on J, and the germline ends lie 9 bases apart. From its cysteine to its phenylalanine, the CDR3 spans 15 amino acids. The entry retains the CDR3 DNA only, 45 bases that are in frame from base 1. CDR1 and CDR2 are read off the germline V gene as SGDLS and YYNGEE. Material: CD4+ or CD8+ T cells sorted from blood, obtained in a trial of the OX40 agonist ivuxolimab. This chain is built from TRBV9 and TRBJ2-2, with a tentative D gene TRBD1 over 6 matching bases. The clonotype comes from an adult with an advanced solid tumor such as melanoma, head and neck, liver or kidney cancer. The CDR3 amino acid sequence is: CASSVEDRYTGELFF. The sequenced DNA is TGTGCCAGCAGCGTAGAGGACAGATACACCGGGGAGCTGTTTTTT.